These 14 T cell receptor beta chains originate from one sample sequenced in a study of T cell responses to AZD1222 COVID-19 vaccine. This table comes from immunoSEQ multiplex PCR, and its TCRdb copy is limited to in-frame clones, with some not included. The table has 85,000 to 110,000 clones, over 70% seen once; the top ten hold roughly 22%. This specimen was peripheral blood, taken on day 0 of AZD1222 vaccination. These receptors were collected from an adult in good health.

This chain uses TRBV28 with TRBJ1-2, with D unclear. There are 13 residues in the CDR3. Germline CDR1 and CDR2: MDHEN and SYDVKM. Trimming stripped 4 bases from V and 8 bases from J, with 14 bases between. CDR3 region: CASSSFTPGGYTF. The CDR3 region has the DNA TGTGCCAGCAGTTCTTTCACCCCCGGGGGCTACACCTTC.

The chain couples TRBV5-1 to TRBJ1-1; D perhaps matches TRBD1 (5 bases). CDR1 is SGHRS, CDR2 YFSETQ, per germline. V was clipped by 4 bases and J by 5 bases, with 18 bases between them. The CDR3 consists of 15 residues. CDR3 in DNA: TGCGCCAGCAGCCGGACGGGCCCCGAGGGGACTGAAGCTTTCTTT. It yields the protein CASSRTGPEGTEAFF.

The chain combines TRBV28 with TRBJ1-2; unclear D gene. The CDR3 has 11 amino acids. Per the germline V gene, CDR1 is MDHEN and CDR2 is SYDVKM. V was clipped by 8 bases and J by 0 bases, with 4 bases between them. CDR3 DNA: TGTGCCAGCTATACTAACTATGGCTACACCTTC. As protein: CASYTNYGYTF.

This chain joins TRBV29-1 and TRBJ1-1; possibly TRBD1 for D (6 bases). Germline CDR1 is SQVTM and CDR2 is ANQGSEA. Trimming left V 4 bases short and J 0 bases short, with 9 bases between. The CDR3 sequence is 13 residues long. The CDR3 nucleotides read TGCAGCGTTGTTGGACAGATGAACACTGAAGCTTTCTTT. Amino acids: CSVVGQMNTEAFF. Complete variable domain (other parts from reference TRBV29-1 and TRBJ1-1): SAVISQKPSRDICQRGTSLTIQCQVDSQVTMMFWYRQQPGQSLTLIATANQGSEATYESGFVIDKFPISRPNLTFSTLTVSNMSPEDSSIYLCSVVGQMNTEAFFGQGTRLTVV.

CDR3 region: CASSVAGTDYGYTF. CDR3 sequence (DNA): TGTGCCAGCAGCGTTGCCGGGACCGACTATGGCTACACCTTC. This chain joins TRBV9 and TRBJ1-2, with D possibly matching TRBD1 (5 bases). The germline V and J ends were trimmed by 2 bases and 3 bases, with 11 bases remaining between them. The CDR3 spans 14 residues. Germline V gives CDR1 SGDLS, CDR2 YYNGEE.

The chain is built from TRBV3-1 (or the pseudogene TRBV3-2) and TRBJ1-4, with D possibly matching TRBD1 (5 bases). Germline-derived CDR1 and CDR2 are LGHDT and YNNKEL (reference sequence). Trimming pared 3 bases from V and 3 bases from J, leaving 8 bases between. The CDR3 covers 14 residues. CDR3 bases: TGTGCCAGCAGCCATGGGGGGTCTAATGAAAAACTGTTTTTT. It translates to CASSHGGSNEKLFF.

This chain uses TRBV27 with TRBJ1-4; D call uncertain. The V gene lost 6 bases and the J gene lost 5 bases, with 16 bases spanning the gap. This CDR3 region has 15 residues. Germline values: CDR1 MNHEY, CDR2 SMNVEV (reference sequence). CDR3 nucleotide sequence: TGTGCCAGCAGGCCCCCGGGATTTCCAAATGAAAAACTGTTTTTT. Translating gives CASRPPGFPNEKLFF.

This chain joins TRBV7-2 and TRBJ2-1, with D tentatively TRBD2 (6 bases). The V end lost 5 bases, the J end lost 6 bases, and 20 bases lay between the germline ends. The CDR3 runs 16 residues. Germline V gene data show CDR1 as SGHTA and CDR2 as FQGNSA. The CDR3 spells CASSLPGLRGGNEQFF. CDR3 DNA sequence: TGTGCCAGCAGCCTCCCTGGCTTGCGGGGCGGCAATGAGCAGTTCTTC.

The chain joins TRBV5-8 to TRBJ1-2; D is ambiguous. Germline CDR1 and CDR2: SGHTS and YDEGEE. CDR3 length: 15 amino acids. The V end was cut by 0 bases, the J end by 4 bases, with 13 bases between. The CDR3 nucleotides read TGTGCCAGCAGCTTGGGGCAGCCTTCTTCCTATGGCTACACCTTC. Translation gives CASSLGQPSSYGYTF.

CDR3 DNA: TGTGCCAGCAGTGGGACAGGGGGCCTCGAGCAGTACTTC. Its translation: CASSGTGGLEQYF. This rearrangement joins TRBV6-2 or TRBV6-3 to TRBJ2-7; 12 nucleotides agree with TRBD1. V gave up 5 bases and J gave up 6 bases; unmatched junction bases: 2. The CDR3 covers 13 residues. CDR1 and CDR2 (germline): MNHEY, SVGEGT.

Only a few counts were recorded for this clone. This chain connects TRBV12-3 or TRBV12-4 to TRBJ2-2; 8 bases map to TRBD1. The length of the CDR3 is 13 residues. The V gene end was trimmed by 8 bases and the J gene end by 5 bases; junction bases not matched to a gene: 4. In DNA, the CDR3 is TGTGCCAGCCTCGGACAGGGAACCGGGGAGCTGTTTTTT. As protein: CASLGQGTGELFF.

This chain joins TRBV2 and TRBJ2-1; TRBD2 agrees at 11 bases. V was pared by 5 bases and J by 6 bases, with 6 bases of the junction left unmatched. The CDR3 runs 15 residues. CDR1 and CDR2 (germline): SNHLY, FYNNEI. CDR3 region: CASSIAGGPFNEQFF. DNA of the CDR3: TGTGCCAGCAGTATAGCGGGAGGGCCATTCAATGAGCAGTTCTTC. The variable domain in full, completed from reference TRBV2 and TRBJ2-1, reads EPEVTQTPSHQVTQMGQEVILRCVPISNHLYFYWYRQILGQKVEFLVSFYNNEISEKSEIFDDQFSVERPDGSNFTLKIRSTKLEDSAMYFCASSIAGGPFNEQFFGPGTRLTVL.

The chain links TRBV4-2 to TRBJ2-7; D gene ambiguous. CDR3 size: 13 residues. Germline loops: CDR1 LGHNA, CDR2 YNFKEQ. V was trimmed by 0 bases and J by 0 bases, leaving 3 bases between them. The CDR3 coding sequence is TGTGCCAGCAGCCAAGATAACTCCTACGAGCAGTACTTC. It codes for CASSQDNSYEQYF.

The chain is built from TRBV11-2 and TRBJ2-1; the D is unclear. The CDR3 has 14 residues. With 0 bases removed from V and 4 bases from J, the gap between germline ends came to 7 bases. Germline CDR1 SGHAT, CDR2 FQNNGV. Here the CDR3 reads CASSLEPGYNEQFF. The CDR3 nucleotides are TGTGCCAGCAGCTTAGAGCCTGGTTACAATGAGCAGTTCTTC.